Listed below are T cell receptor beta chains from one sample, sequenced in a study of cytomegalovirus exposure and HLA in healthy donors. Produced via immunoSEQ multiplex PCR; TCRdb's table is partial and in-frame only. This table has about 44,000 clones, approximately 93% appearing once. Sequenced: PBMCs. Receptor source: a woman between 18 and 29 years old in good health and CMV-seronegative. Both conserved end residues are part of each CDR3. Fields, in order: J gene, D gene, V gene, clone size, CDR3 DNA, CDR3 protein. A D gene is named only where the DNA matches it firmly. Clone size is shown for a subset of rows, as once, few, many or a class of expanded clone.

j_call: TRBJ2-7; d_call: TRBD2; v_call: TRBV7-2; clone_size: once; cdr3_nt: TGTGCCAGCAGACTGGGACTAGCGGGGGACGAGCAGTACTTC; cdr3_aa: CASRLGLAGDEQYF
j_call: TRBJ2-3; d_call: TRBD1; v_call: TRBV7-6; clone_size: .; cdr3_nt: TGTGCCAGCAGCTCCGGACAGGGGACAGATACGCAGTATTTT; cdr3_aa: CASSSGQGTDTQYF
j_call: TRBJ2-1; d_call: .; v_call: TRBV19; clone_size: .; cdr3_nt: TGTGCCAGTGATTTGGGATGGGGAGTGAGGAACAATGAGCAGTTCTTC; cdr3_aa: CASDLGWGVRNNEQFF
j_call: TRBJ1-5; d_call: .; v_call: TRBV2; clone_size: .; cdr3_nt: TGTGCCAGCAGTGACAGGGAAAATCAGCCCCAGCATTTT; cdr3_aa: CASSDRENQPQHF
j_call: TRBJ1-5; d_call: TRBD1; v_call: TRBV7-9; clone_size: .; cdr3_nt: TGTGCCAGCAGCCTCGGGACGGGACAGAGTAATCAGCCCCAGCATTTT; cdr3_aa: CASSLGTGQSNQPQHF
j_call: TRBJ2-3; d_call: TRBD1; v_call: TRBV7-8; clone_size: .; cdr3_nt: TGTGCCAGCAGCCCAACAGGGGGCACAGATACGCAGTATTTT; cdr3_aa: CASSPTGGTDTQYF
j_call: TRBJ1-1; d_call: .; v_call: TRBV6-5; clone_size: .; cdr3_nt: TGTGCCAGCAGTTGGGGCTTCGGGACTGAAGCTTTCTTT; cdr3_aa: CASSWGFGTEAFF
j_call: TRBJ1-1; d_call: .; v_call: TRBV7-8; clone_size: .; cdr3_nt: TGTGCCAGCAGCCCCCCAAGTAGTGGCACTGAAGCTTTCTTT; cdr3_aa: CASSPPSSGTEAFF
j_call: TRBJ1-1; d_call: .; v_call: TRBV7-8; clone_size: .; cdr3_nt: TGTGCCAGCAGCTTAGAGCTAACAGGAAGCAACACTGAAGCTTTCTTT; cdr3_aa: CASSLELTGSNTEAFF
j_call: TRBJ1-3; d_call: .; v_call: TRBV27; clone_size: .; cdr3_nt: TGTGCCAGCAGCAGGGATGGAAACACCATATATTTT; cdr3_aa: CASSRDGNTIYF
j_call: TRBJ1-2; d_call: TRBD1; v_call: TRBV7-9; clone_size: once; cdr3_nt: TGTGCCAGCAGCCCGACAGGGAGCATCAACTATGGCTACACCTTC; cdr3_aa: CASSPTGSINYGYTF
j_call: TRBJ1-1; d_call: TRBD1; v_call: TRBV5-1; clone_size: .; cdr3_nt: TGCGCCAGCAGCTTGGCCAGGGGGCGCGTCACTGAAGCTTTCTTT; cdr3_aa: CASSLARGRVTEAFF
j_call: TRBJ2-2; d_call: .; v_call: TRBV9; clone_size: .; cdr3_nt: TGTGCCAGCAGCGTAGATGGGGCAGCCAAAGGGCTGTTTTTT; cdr3_aa: CASSVDGAAKGLFF
j_call: TRBJ2-3; d_call: TRBD2; v_call: TRBV27; clone_size: .; cdr3_nt: TGTGCCAGCAGCGCCTATAGCGGGGGGGCGGATACGCAGTATTTT; cdr3_aa: CASSAYSGGADTQYF
j_call: TRBJ2-7; d_call: TRBD1; v_call: TRBV28; clone_size: .; cdr3_nt: TGTGCCAGCAGCCCCGGGACAGGATACGAGCAGTACTTC; cdr3_aa: CASSPGTGYEQYF